Listed below are T cell receptor beta chains from one sample, sequenced in a study of T cells in Graves' hyperthyroidism and ophthalmopathy. MiXCR, applied by TCRdb to the multiplex PCR reads, yields one record per CDR3 protein. The repertoire holds around 660,000 distinct CDR3 sequences, with just under 45% as singletons. The specimen was peripheral blood or thyroid tissue (not recorded which). These receptor sequences come from an adult man with Graves' disease, either hyperthyroidism or ophthalmopathy (not recorded which). CDR3s include the opening cysteine and the closing phenylalanine or tryptophan. A D gene is named only where the DNA matches it firmly. The size of a clone is reported for some rows only, either as once, few or many, or as a class for expanded clones.

D,J,size,V,DNA,CDR3
-,TRBJ2-7,few,TRBV6-1,TGTGCCAGCAGTTTTGCCCCCCCGGTACATTACGAGCAGTACTTC,CASSFAPPVHYEQYF
-,TRBJ2-5,few,TRBV3-1,TGTGCCAGCAGCCAAGAAGGTCGAGGTGAGACCCAGTACTTC,CASSQEGRGETQYF
TRBD1,TRBJ2-7,-,TRBV5-5,TGTGCCAGCAGCCGACTTGGACAGGTACCCTCCTACGAGCAGTACTTC,CASSRLGQVPSYEQYF
-,TRBJ1-2,many,TRBV7-9,TGTGCCAGCAGCCATCCAGGGTACGGCTACACCTTC,CASSHPGYGYTF
TRBD1,TRBJ1-2,many,TRBV20-1,TGCAGTGCTAGAGCTAAGGGACAGGGGGCTTGGGGCTACACCTTC,CSARAKGQGAWGYTF
-,TRBJ1-3,-,TRBV7-9,TGTGCCAGCAGCTTAGGAATATGGGGTCCAGGCGAGAACACCATATATTTT,CASSLGIWGPGENTIYF
-,TRBJ2-3,-,TRBV7-9,TGTGCCAGCAGCTTAATGCGACAACTAAGCACAGATACGCAGTATTTT,CASSLMRQLSTDTQYF
-,TRBJ1-3,many,TRBV7-9,TGTGCCAGCAGCTTAGCGGCCATAAACACCATATATTTT,CASSLAAINTIYF
TRBD1,TRBJ1-3,many,TRBV25-1,TGTGCCGCTGGGACAGGGGATGGAAACACCATATATTTT,CAAGTGDGNTIYF
TRBD2,TRBJ2-5,few,TRBV20-1,TGCAGTGCTAGAGATCGTTCACGAGCGGGGGGTATAGAGACCCAGTACTTC,CSARDRSRAGGIETQYF
-,TRBJ1-1,-,TRBV20-1,TGCAGTGCTAGAGGGGGACTGCTGCAGGCTTTCTTT,CSARGGLLQAFF
-,TRBJ2-2,few,TRBV19,TGTGCCAGTAGTATAAAGGTACACACCGGGGAGCTGTTTTTT,CASSIKVHTGELFF
TRBD1,TRBJ1-6,few,TRBV6-5,TGTGCCAGCAGTGAACACAGGGGAAATTCACCCCTCCACTTT,CASSEHRGNSPLHF
-,TRBJ2-7,many,TRBV29-1,TGCAGCGTTGAAGATAGGGCCTCGGGACAGTACTTC,CSVEDRASGQYF
-,TRBJ1-4,many,TRBV6-1,TGTGCCAGCAGTGAAGTTGGAGAGGTTAATGAAAAACTGTTTTTT,CASSEVGEVNEKLFF
-,TRBJ1-5,-,TRBV7-6,TGTGCCAGCAGTTCTGCCCGCCAGCCCCAGCATTTT,CASSSARQPQHF
-,TRBJ1-2,few,TRBV5-1,TGCGCCAGCAGCCAAGATCAGAACGCCGCTAACTATGGCTACACCTTC,CASSQDQNAANYGYTF
-,TRBJ1-2,-,TRBV7-2,TGTGCCAGCAGCTTTGGACAGGGCTACACCTTC,CASSFGQGYTF
-,TRBJ1-4,-,TRBV19,TGTGCCAGTAGTATACTGACAGGTTGGAATGAAAAACTGTTTTTT,CASSILTGWNEKLFF
-,TRBJ2-5,-,TRBV29-1,TGCAGCGTTGCGGCGGGGACCCAGTACTTC,CSVAAGTQYF
-,TRBJ1-6,few,TRBV2,TGTGCCAGCAGTTTATCAGGGAGCTATTCACCCCTCCACTTT,CASSLSGSYSPLHF
-,TRBJ2-5,-,TRBV20-1,TGCAGTGCTAGAGAGGGGCCGGGGACCCAGTACTTC,CSAREGPGTQYF